This T cell receptor beta chain was sequenced in a study of T cell responses to AZD1222 COVID-19 vaccine. This CDR3 comprises 17 residues. Deletions cut 1 base from V and 1 base from J, with 16 bases between. Germline CDR1 reads LNHDA; CDR2 reads SQIVND (reference sequence). This clone appeared once. The assay was immunoSEQ multiplex PCR, and TCRdb's table has in-frame clones only and misses some. The sample contains about 130,000 clones, 80% to 90% of which appear only once. The chain employs TRBV19 and TRBJ1-1, with D perhaps matching TRBD1 (5 bases). The specimen comprised peripheral blood, sampled 28 days after the second AZD1222 dose. This TCR was recovered from an adult who received the AZD1222 COVID-19 vaccine. The CDR3 DNA is TGTGCCAGTAGTATAGTCCCGCCGGGGCGAGGGAACACTGAAGCTTTCTTT. This sequence encodes CASSIVPPGRGNTEAFF.